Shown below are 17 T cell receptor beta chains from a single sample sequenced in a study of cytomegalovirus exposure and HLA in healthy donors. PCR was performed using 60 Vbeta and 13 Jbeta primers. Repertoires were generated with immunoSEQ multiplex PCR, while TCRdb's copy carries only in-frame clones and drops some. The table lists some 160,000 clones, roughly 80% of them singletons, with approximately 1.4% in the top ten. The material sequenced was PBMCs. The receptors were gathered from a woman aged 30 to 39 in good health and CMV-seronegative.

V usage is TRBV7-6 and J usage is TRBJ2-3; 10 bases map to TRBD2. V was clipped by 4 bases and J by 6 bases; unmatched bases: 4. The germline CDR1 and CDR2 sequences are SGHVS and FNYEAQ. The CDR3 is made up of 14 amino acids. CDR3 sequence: CASSSAGGHDTQYF. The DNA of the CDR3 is TGTGCCAGCAGCTCAGCGGGGGGGCATGATACGCAGTATTTT.

This CDR3 is CASIGTGANTEAFF. CDR3 sequence (DNA): TGTGCCAGTATCGGGACAGGCGCGAACACTGAAGCTTTCTTT. V is TRBV19 and J is TRBJ1-1; the match to TRBD1 covers 8 bases. After removal of 7 bases from V and 1 base from J, the junction contained 5 bases not matched to a gene. The CDR3 spans 14 residues. Germline values: CDR1 LNHDA, CDR2 SQIVND (reference sequence).

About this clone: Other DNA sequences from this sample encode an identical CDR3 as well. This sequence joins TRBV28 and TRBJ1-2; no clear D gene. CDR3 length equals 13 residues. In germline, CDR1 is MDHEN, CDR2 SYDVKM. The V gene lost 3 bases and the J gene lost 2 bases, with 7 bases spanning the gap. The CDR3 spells CASSLGTNYGYTF. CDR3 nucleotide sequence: TGTGCCAGCAGTTTGGGCACCAACTATGGCTACACCTTC.

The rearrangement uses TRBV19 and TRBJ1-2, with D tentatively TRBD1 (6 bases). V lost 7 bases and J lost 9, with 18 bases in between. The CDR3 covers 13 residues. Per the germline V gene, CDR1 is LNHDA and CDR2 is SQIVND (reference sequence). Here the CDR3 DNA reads TGTGCCAGTATTGAGGGTTATACAGGGCGCTACACCTTC. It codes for CASIEGYTGRYTF.

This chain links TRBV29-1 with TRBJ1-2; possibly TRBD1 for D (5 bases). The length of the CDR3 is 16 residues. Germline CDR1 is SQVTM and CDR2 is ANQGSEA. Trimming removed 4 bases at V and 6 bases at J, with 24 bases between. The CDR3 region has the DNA TGCAGCGTTGGGGGACTAAACCTCCGGTGGCCTCATGGCTACACCTTC. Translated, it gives CSVGGLNLRWPHGYTF.

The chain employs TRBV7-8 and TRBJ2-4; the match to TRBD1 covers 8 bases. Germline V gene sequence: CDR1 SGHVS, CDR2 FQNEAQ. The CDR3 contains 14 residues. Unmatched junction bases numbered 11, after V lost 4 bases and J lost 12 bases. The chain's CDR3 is CASSSRTGPISQYF. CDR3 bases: TGTGCCAGCAGCTCGAGGACAGGGCCTATCAGTCAGTACTTC.

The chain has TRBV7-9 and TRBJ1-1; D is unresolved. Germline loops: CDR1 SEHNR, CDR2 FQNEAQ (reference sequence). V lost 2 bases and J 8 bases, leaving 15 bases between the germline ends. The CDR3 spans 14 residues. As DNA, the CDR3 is TGTGCCAGCAGCTTATCCCGTACCGGAGCAGAAGCTTTCTTT. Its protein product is CASSLSRTGAEAFF.

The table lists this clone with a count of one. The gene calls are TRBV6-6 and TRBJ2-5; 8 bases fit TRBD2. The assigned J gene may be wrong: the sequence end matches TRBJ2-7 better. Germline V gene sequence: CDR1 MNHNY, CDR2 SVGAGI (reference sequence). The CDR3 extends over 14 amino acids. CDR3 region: CASSRTSQFNEQYF. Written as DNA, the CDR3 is TGTGCCAGCAGTAGGACTAGCCAATTCAACGAGCAGTACTTC.

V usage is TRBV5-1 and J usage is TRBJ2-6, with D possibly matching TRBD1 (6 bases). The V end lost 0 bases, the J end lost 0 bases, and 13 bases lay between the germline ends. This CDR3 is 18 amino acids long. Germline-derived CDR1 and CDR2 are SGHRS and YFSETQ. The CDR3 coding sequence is TGCGCCAGCAGCTTGGCTGGTGGGGGCCTCTCTGGGGCCAACGTCCTGACTTTC. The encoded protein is CASSLAGGGLSGANVLTF.

CDR3 residues: CASSSTVSSGANVLTF. CDR3 DNA: TGCGCCAGCAGCTCGACAGTGAGCTCTGGGGCCAACGTCCTGACTTTC. The chain has TRBV5-1 and TRBJ2-6; perhaps TRBD1 as D (5 bases). This CDR3 region has 16 residues. Germline V lookup: CDR1 SGHRS, CDR2 YFSETQ. The V and J ends lost 3 bases and 0 bases respectively, with 10 bases between them.

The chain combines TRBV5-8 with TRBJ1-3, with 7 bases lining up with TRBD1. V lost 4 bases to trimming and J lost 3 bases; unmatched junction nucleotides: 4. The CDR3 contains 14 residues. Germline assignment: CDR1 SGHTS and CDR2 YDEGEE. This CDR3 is CASSLRTGGNTIYF. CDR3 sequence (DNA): TGTGCCAGCAGCCTTCGGACAGGTGGAAACACCATATATTTT.

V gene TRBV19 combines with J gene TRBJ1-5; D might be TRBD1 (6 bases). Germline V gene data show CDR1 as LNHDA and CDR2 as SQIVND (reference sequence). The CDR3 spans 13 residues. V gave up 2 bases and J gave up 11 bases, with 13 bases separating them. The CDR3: CASSILGASAQHF. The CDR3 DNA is TGTGCCAGTAGTATATTGGGGGCTTCAGCCCAGCATTTT.

CDR3 residues: CASSYSRQGGQPQHF. The CDR3 region has the DNA TGTGCCAGCAGTTACTCGAGACAGGGCGGTCAGCCCCAGCATTTT. J is TRBJ1-5 and V is TRBV6-5; 7 bases are a match to TRBD1. CDR3 length equals 15 residues. Germline CDR1 MNHEY, CDR2 SVGAGI. Trimming at V came to 0 bases and at J to 6 bases, leaving 5 bases not matched to a gene.

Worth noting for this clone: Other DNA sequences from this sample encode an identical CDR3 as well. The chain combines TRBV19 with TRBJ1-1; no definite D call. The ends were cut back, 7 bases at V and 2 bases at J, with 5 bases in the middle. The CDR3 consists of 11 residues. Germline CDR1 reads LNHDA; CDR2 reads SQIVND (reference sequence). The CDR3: CASNRNTEAFF. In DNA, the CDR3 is TGTGCCAGTAACAGAAACACTGAAGCTTTCTTT.

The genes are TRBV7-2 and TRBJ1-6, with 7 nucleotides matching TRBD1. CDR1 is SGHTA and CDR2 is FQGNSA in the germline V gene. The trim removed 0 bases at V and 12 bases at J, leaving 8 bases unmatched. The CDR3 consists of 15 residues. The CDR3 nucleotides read TGTGCCAGCAGCTTAGCGAGACAGGGAATTGGACCCCTCCACTTT. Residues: CASSLARQGIGPLHF.

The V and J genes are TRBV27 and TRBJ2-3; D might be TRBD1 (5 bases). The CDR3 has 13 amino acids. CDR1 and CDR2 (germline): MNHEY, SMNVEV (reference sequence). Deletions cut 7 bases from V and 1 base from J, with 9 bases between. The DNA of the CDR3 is TGTGCCAGCACAGGGTCCCGCACAGATACGCAGTATTTT. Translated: CASTGSRTDTQYF.

In DNA form, the CDR3 reads TGTGCCAGCAGCCTCTCCGGGACAGGGAGCTCCTATAATTCACCCCTCCACTTT. Protein sequence: CASSLSGTGSSYNSPLHF. The rearrangement links TRBV7-2 to TRBJ1-6; 9 bases align to TRBD1. V was pared by 5 bases and J by 0 bases, with 8 bases of the junction left unmatched. The V gene's germline CDR1 is SGHTA and CDR2 FQGNSA. CDR3 length: 18 residues.